Reported below is one T cell receptor (beta chain). This clone occurred once. Its antigen has not been determined. No much larger clone exists at a distance of one base, and base qualities are not known. This entry belongs to a study of shared clonotypes between healthy human individuals (dated by TCRdb to 2018 to 2020). About the investigation overall: The cohort comprised two women and a few men aged 18 to 49 years. Blood TCR repertoires of about five healthy adults were deeply sequenced to estimate repertoire size and the extent of clonotype sharing between individuals. Per donor, leukapheresis produced somewhere between about 0.9 and 9.5 billion PBMCs. To increase sequencing depth and limit assay-specific biases, TCR repertoire library preparation and sequencing were carried out by different laboratories using diverse techniques. For each donor, three plates each were used for CD4 naive and CD4 memory, two plates were used for CD8 naive, and one plate was used for CD8 memory. Overall study outcomes, separate from this receptor: Even with the large sequencing depth, rarefaction of the sorted-subset datasets indicated that sequencing was incomplete. Pairwise subsampling indicated that sequencing depth was expected to affect the degree of clonotype sharing among donors. Only blood was sampled, and tissue TCR repertoires likely differ from those in blood. Naive subsets generally had larger estimated clonotype richness than memory subsets. Because the study included a small number of donors, the genetic and exposure-history diversity represented was limited. Higher generation probabilities were observed for clonotypes shared by all four sorted-subset donors than for non-shared clonotypes. Across a few donors, 5% to 6% of naive CD4, approximately 3.6% of naive CD8, about 2% of memory CD4, and over 0.35% of memory CD8 clonotypes were shared.

Healthy HIV-negative adults with no recently reported acute infections or vaccinations were included as donors. Every donor was a Caucasian adult living in Nashville, Tennessee, USA. CD4+ T cells were enriched by magnetic negative selection; naive cells were then positively selected on CD45RA, and the negative fraction formed the memory subset. Blood was obtained by leukapheresis, after which PBMCs were separated by Ficoll-Histopaque density gradient centrifugation and cryopreserved in liquid nitrogen vapor phase. Purity and quantity of every magnetically sorted T cell population were checked by analytical flow cytometry. Each sorted fraction had its genomic DNA isolated and then quantified by UV absorbance on a Nanodrop 2000c. The CDR3 sequence holds 14 residues, the cysteine and phenylalanine included. Only CDR3 DNA is held: 42 bases, read in frame from base 1. V is shortened by 7 bases, J by 4 bases, and the region joining them spans 16 bases. CDR1 is given as MDHEN and CDR2 as SYDVKM, both from the germline V gene.

Using the deep immunoSEQ assay, multiplex PCR amplified TCR CDR3 regions from genomic DNA. For each cell subset, the extracted genomic DNA was distributed evenly across all wells of several immunoSEQ 96-well plates, and each plate served as one replicate. Each replicate PCR for sorted subsets received around 0.2 ug genomic DNA, equal to about 30,000 T cell genomes. The purified libraries were quantified using a Qubit 3.0 fluorometer, sized with a Bioanalyzer 2100, and then quantified again using the KAPA Library Quantification kit. Every immunoSEQ 96-well plate was sequenced on a separate single-read 150-cycle Illumina NextSeq 550 flow cell. Per the source publication's procedure: Because the immunoSEQ output included only junctional sequences and no quality scores, the filtering could not be the same as the filtering used for full-length reads. Sequences were annotated with PyIR, a Python wrapper for IgBLAST v1.9, and V/J genes and CDR3 were assigned using IMGT germline references. Reads were removed for weak V/J assignments (E-value above 1e-6), missing CDR3, stop codons, out-of-frame junctions, or ambiguous translated residues. A V3J clonotype was defined by an identical inferred V gene, J gene, and CDR3 amino acid sequence. To compute the percentage overlap between repertoires, the number of shared unique clonotypes was divided by the size of the smaller repertoire. Repertoire richness was assessed with RTK rarefaction, the Chao1 estimator, and Recon v2.1 estimates of unobserved clonotypes. Generation probabilities were computed with OLGA for all TCRbeta clonotypes obtained by the gDNA method from several donors. TCRdb mirrors the immuneACCESS table, restricted to in-frame sequences. Some clones are absent from its copies; in checked studies, under half trace to an unresolved V gene, and the reason for the others is unknown. For V, J and clone size, that table is used; D and trimming come from the DNA. This sample has approximately 2.1 million clones in its table, and approximately 95% of those were observed once. The ten largest clones capture 0.39% of the sample.

The chain was built from TRBV28 and TRBJ2-5; the D segment may tentatively be TRBD1 or TRBD2, each giving 6 matched bases. The source is a man younger than 35 in good health. Some clones in this sample may be carry-over from other donors' samples. Sequenced material: naive CD4+ T cells from PBMCs. The cell subset or site label on this specimen signifies: CD45RA+ positively selected. The encoded CDR3 is CASITSEGGETQYF. The nucleotide sequence reads as follows: TGTGCCAGCATCACCTCGGAGGGGGGAGAGACCCAGTACTTC. The full variable domain, with segments outside the CDR3 supplied by the reference TRBV28 and TRBJ2-5 proteins, appears as DVKVTQSSRYLVKRTGEKVFLECVQDMDHENMFWYRQDPGLGLRLIYFSYDVKMKEKGDIPEGYSVSREKKERFSLILESASTNQTSMYLCASITSEGGETQYFGPGTRLLVL.